Listed here is a single TCR beta chain. The antigen remains undetermined. A J-beta primer mix and a sample-barcoded 5' primer were used in a second PCR of roughly 6 to 12 cycles. TCRdb reprocessed the 5' RACE reads with MiXCR, giving one entry per CDR3 protein. The sample has about 640,000 distinct CDR3 sequences; about 53% are singletons. These data belong to a study of blood T cells in healthy people across ages. Roughly 10 milliliters of peripheral blood were drawn from each donor. Overall study results and limits: Getting older went along with TCR beta diversity per million T cells dropping roughly linearly. It was not known whether donors were CMV positive (a possible confounder of expanded clonotype changes).

The CDR3 runs to 16 residues. Trimming took 0 bases from V and 3 from J; bases not matched to a gene: 8. The germline V gene has CDR1 MNHNY and CDR2 SVGAGI (reference sequence). The receptor comes from a man aged 60-69 years in good health. The chain is built from TRBV6-6 and TRBJ2-7; 7 bases match TRBD1. Sequencing used blood. CDR3 nucleotide sequence: TGTGCCAGCAGTTACTCGAATGGGGGACAGTACTACGAGCAGTACTTC. This codes for CASSYSNGGQYYEQYF.